This paragraph covers one T cell receptor (beta chain) sequence. The antigen is undetermined. A second PCR, run for about 7 to 12 cycles, used a sample-barcoded 5' primer plus a J-beta primer mix. Each cDNA was tagged by a template-switch adaptor containing 12 random nucleotides. Each CDR3 protein is one row after TCRdb ran MiXCR on the 5' RACE reads. The repertoire has 550,000 to 800,000 distinct CDR3 sequences, around 21% of them found once; the top ten carry 3% to 4%. The data were taken from a study of blood T cells in healthy people across ages. Study outcomes and limitations: Donors of long life had a larger count of naive CD4+ cells and greater diversity than aged donors.

Aged roughly 6 to 90, donors were systemically healthy Caucasians from Russia. Per individual sample, total RNA of at least 6 micrograms was extracted. CDR3 length equals 15 residues. Trimming cost V 1 base and J 3 bases; bases outside gene matches: 2. The rearrangement links TRBV12-3 or TRBV12-4 to TRBJ2-7; 11 nucleotides align to TRBD1. This TCR derives from a man in his 70s in good health. Sequenced material: blood. This CDR3 reads CASSLEGQGGYEQYF. The CDR3 nucleotides are TGTGCCAGCAGTTTAGAGGGACAGGGGGGCTACGAGCAGTACTTC.